This TCR beta chain was identified during a study of T cell responses to AZD1222 COVID-19 vaccine. The overall study: Some second doses came at about 4 weeks and others at about 12 weeks; these were pooled. Study outcomes and limitations: Females made up more of the donors, who were largely white British, and clonal diversity may have come out too low. Along spike, vaccine-associated CD4 TCRs were found throughout, with dominance at 160-218 and 743-854. There were repertoire samples only from the period after the peak T cell response.

Data came from immunoSEQ multiplex PCR; TCRdb stores just in-frame clones and leaves some out. The sample has approximately 90,000 clones, over 80% seen once. This clone appeared a few times. As yet, its antigen is unknown. The CDR3 sequence is 19 residues long. V shed 0 bases and J shed 0 bases, with 15 bases lying between them. Germline CDR1 is MGHRA and CDR2 is YSYEKL. The clonotype originates from an adult in good health. This sample comprised peripheral blood, obtained on day 0 of AZD1222 vaccination. The rearrangement links TRBV4-1 to TRBJ1-6, with no clear D. CDR3 bases: TGCGCCAGCAGCCAAGATTTATTCGGCCTTAGCTCCTATAATTCACCCCTCCACTTT. This codes for CASSQDLFGLSSYNSPLHF.